This T cell receptor (beta chain) was sequenced during a study of cytotoxic CD8 clonotypes in ibrutinib-treated CLL. Study background: For this cohort, patients were ten to twelve relapsed/refractory and approximately 14 treatment-naive, while some 18 were IGHV unmutated.

Sequencing was performed with immunoSEQ multiplex PCR; in TCRdb, only in-frame clones are kept and a portion is missing. The sample has around 77,000 clones; approximately 80% are singletons. CDR3 length: 15 amino acids. The ends were cut back, 2 bases at V and 6 bases at J, with 17 bases in the middle. Germline loops: CDR1 MGHRA, CDR2 YSYEKL. Concerning this clone: What it recognizes is unknown.

The study, taken as a whole, reports: Clonality was higher at baseline than in age-matched healthy donors and tracked circulating CD8+ T-cell counts.

Material: PBMCs, obtained at disease progression, from a patient treated with ibrutinib. The chain employs TRBV4-1 and TRBJ2-7, with TRBD2 as a possible D gene (5 bases). The receptor's source is a human donor with chronic lymphocytic leukemia. CDR3 nucleotides: TGCGCCAGCAGCCAACCATCGGGGATTTCTGCCGAGCAGTACTTC. Translating gives CASSQPSGISAEQYF.